Below are 20 T cell receptor beta chains sequenced from a single sample in a study of cytomegalovirus exposure and HLA in healthy donors. It was with 60 Vbeta and 13 Jbeta primers that the PCR ran. The repertoire was sequenced with immunoSEQ multiplex PCR; TCRdb's copy has only in-frame clones and lacks some. The sample gives some 130,000 clones, around 83% of which show up once; roughly 1.2% is in the top ten. Material: PBMCs. The receptors were sampled from a male donor in good health and CMV-seropositive.

The chain has TRBV9 and TRBJ2-5, with D tentatively TRBD1 (5 bases). Matching the DNA end better, TRBJ2-7 makes the J call doubtful. Germline V lookup: CDR1 SGDLS, CDR2 YYNGEE. The CDR3 sequence is 15 residues long. The CDR3 DNA reads as TGTGCCAGCAGCGTAGGGGCAGGGTTCCCCTACGAGCAGTACTTC. Its translation: CASSVGAGFPYEQYF.

The CDR3 sequence is CASSHRTSGNYEQYF. In DNA, the CDR3 is TGTGCCAGCAGCCACCGGACTAGCGGAAACTACGAGCAGTACTTC. The chain recombines TRBV13 with TRBJ2-7; 10 nucleotides align to TRBD2. The V and J ends lost 5 bases and 3 bases, in that order; junction bases with no gene match: 7. The CDR3 is 15 residues long. Germline-derived CDR1 and CDR2 are PRHDT and FYEKMQ (reference sequence).

The V and J genes are TRBV6-5 and TRBJ1-1; 7 bases match TRBD1. The V segment lost 10 bases and the J segment 1 base; nucleotides outside the gene matches: 9. CDR1 is MNHEY, CDR2 SVGAGI, per germline. This CDR3 has 14 amino acids. CDR3 sequence reads: CAIRGTAQNTEAFF. CDR3 DNA: TGTGCCATCCGGGGGACAGCTCAGAACACTGAAGCTTTCTTT.

This clone turned up a few times. The chain employs TRBV10-3 and TRBJ2-2; TRBD2 aligns across 14 bases. This CDR3 region has 18 residues. With 10 bases clipped from V and 0 bases from J, the junction kept 10 bases outside the gene matches. Germline V gene data show CDR1 as ENHRY and CDR2 as SYGVKD. In DNA, the CDR3 is TGTGCCACTTCTACGACTAGCGGGAGGGCCGCGAACACCGGGGAGCTGTTTTTT. Translation gives CATSTTSGRAANTGELFF.

V usage is TRBV5-8 and J usage is TRBJ2-7; D might be TRBD2 (5 bases). This CDR3 is built from 14 residues. In germline, CDR1 is SGHTS, CDR2 YDEGEE. Trimming left V 4 bases short and J 0 bases short, with 11 bases between. CDR3 sequence (DNA): TGTGCCAGCAGCCCCCCGGGGAGCTCCTACGAGCAGTACTTC. Translated, it gives CASSPPGSSYEQYF. Looking up the rest from reference TRBV5-8 and TRBJ2-7 gives the full variable domain: EAGVTQSPTHLIKTRGQQATLRCSPISGHTSVYWYQQALGLGLQFLLWYDEGEERNRGNFPPRFSGRQFPNYSSELNVNALELEDSALYLCASSPPGSSYEQYFGPGTRLTVT.

The chain recombines TRBV7-6 with TRBJ2-4, with TRBD1 as a possible D gene (5 bases). Germline CDR1 SGHVS, CDR2 FNYEAQ. V was clipped by 0 bases and J by 7 bases, with 10 bases between them. The CDR3 has 14 amino acids. CDR3 nucleotides: TGTGCCAGCAGCTTAGCGGGCGCAGGGAACATTCAGTACTTC. It encodes CASSLAGAGNIQYF.

The chain couples TRBV5-1 to TRBJ2-7; D is unresolved. Germline V gives CDR1 SGHRS, CDR2 YFSETQ. The ends were cut back, 3 bases at V and 3 bases at J, with 4 bases in the middle. This CDR3 is 11 amino acids long. CDR3 sequence: CASSSHYEQYF. The CDR3 DNA is TGCGCCAGCAGCTCCCACTACGAGCAGTACTTC.

The genes are TRBV28 and TRBJ2-2; D ambiguous. The CDR3 covers 15 residues. Germline V CDR1 and CDR2: MDHEN, SYDVKM. Trimming removed 3 bases from V and 4 bases from J, with 12 bases in between. In DNA form, the CDR3 reads TGTGCCAGCAGTTTGTCCGACGGCGGCACCGGGGAGCTGTTTTTT. Translation: CASSLSDGGTGELFF.

The genes are TRBV5-1 and TRBJ2-2, with 9 nucleotides matching TRBD2. The CDR3 is 19 residues long. Germline CDR1 reads SGHRS; CDR2 reads YFSETQ. V was pared by 0 bases and J by 7 bases, with 16 bases of the junction left unmatched. The CDR3: CASSLGLIGTSTYSGELFF. In nucleotides, the CDR3 is TGCGCCAGCAGCTTGGGACTCATCGGGACTAGCACTTACAGCGGGGAGCTGTTTTTT.

The CDR3 sequence: CASSSQTSGDYNEQFF. The CDR3 coding sequence is TGTGCCAGCAGCTCTCAGACTAGCGGCGATTACAATGAGCAGTTCTTC. The chain links TRBV7-9 to TRBJ2-1, with 9 bases aligning to TRBD2. Germline values: CDR1 SEHNR, CDR2 FQNEAQ (reference sequence). The V and J ends lost 4 bases and 4 bases, in that order; junction bases with no gene match: 8. The CDR3 extends over 16 amino acids. The entire variable domain, with the rest obtained from reference TRBV7-9 and TRBJ2-1, is as follows: DTGVSQNPRHKITKRGQNVTFRCDPISEHNRLYWYRQTLGQGPEFLTYFQNEAQLEKSRLLSDRFSAERPKGSFSTLEIQRTEQGDSAMYLCASSSQTSGDYNEQFFGPGTRLTVL.

The rearrangement links TRBV19 to TRBJ2-2, with a weak D call TRBD1 (6 bases). Trimming cost V 6 bases and J 3 bases, with 11 bases left between them. CDR1 is LNHDA and CDR2 is SQIVND in the germline V gene (reference sequence). CDR3 length: 14 amino acids. The CDR3 is CASSLTGHTGELFF. The CDR3 DNA reads as TGTGCCAGTAGCTTGACAGGCCACACCGGGGAGCTGTTTTTT.

The chain has TRBV19 and TRBJ1-5, with a possible D match to TRBD1 (6 bases). Germline CDR1 reads LNHDA; CDR2 reads SQIVND (reference sequence). The CDR3 is made up of 14 amino acids. Trimming took 7 bases from V and 6 from J, leaving 16 bases between them. CDR3 protein: CASNHGGLGQPQHF. In nucleotides, the CDR3 is TGTGCCAGTAACCACGGGGGGCTGGGTCAGCCCCAGCATTTT.

This clone was picked up one time. Additional DNA sequences in this sample encode the identical CDR3. The CDR3 sequence is CASSILAGGPEQFF. The CDR3 DNA reads TGTGCCAGTAGTATACTAGCGGGAGGGCCTGAGCAGTTCTTC. V is TRBV19 and J is TRBJ2-1, with 12 bases matching TRBD2. In germline, CDR1 is LNHDA, CDR2 SQIVND (reference sequence). The CDR3 loop spans 14 amino acids. V lost 2 bases and J lost 9; bases outside the gene matches: 2.

The chain combines TRBV5-1 with TRBJ1-2; 7 bases map to TRBD1. V lost 4 bases to trimming and J lost 10 bases; unmatched junction nucleotides: 16. Germline-derived CDR1 and CDR2 are SGHRS and YFSETQ. The CDR3 loop spans 15 amino acids. This CDR3 is CASSRLQGQTQPYTF. CDR3 bases: TGCGCCAGCAGCCGACTACAGGGGCAAACCCAACCCTACACCTTC.

The chain carries TRBV16 and TRBJ2-1, with no clear D. CDR3 length: 14 residues. Germline V gene data show CDR1 as KGHSY and CDR2 as FQNENV. V was trimmed by 5 bases and J by 0 bases, leaving 8 bases between them. CDR3 amino acids: CASSEQSSYNEQFF. For the CDR3, the DNA is TGTGCCAGCAGCGAACAGAGCTCCTACAATGAGCAGTTCTTC.

In this sample, this clone turned up a few times. The chain links TRBV19 to TRBJ2-5; TRBD2 matches 12 bases. From germline, CDR1 is LNHDA and CDR2 SQIVND (reference sequence). CDR3 length: 15 residues. Trimming removed 3 bases from V and 4 bases from J; junction bases left unmatched: 3. The CDR3 loop reads CASSIGLAGSETQYF. DNA of the CDR3: TGTGCCAGTAGTATCGGACTAGCGGGGTCAGAGACCCAGTACTTC. Based on the CDR3 plus reference TRBV19 and TRBJ2-5, the full variable domain is DGGITQSPKYLFRKEGQNVTLSCEQNLNHDAMYWYRQDPGQGLRLIYYSQIVNDFQKGDIAEGYSVSREKKESFPLTVTSAQKNPTAFYLCASSIGLAGSETQYFGPGTRLLVL.

This chain connects TRBV5-1 to TRBJ2-2, with TRBD1 identical over 11 bases. The CDR3 is 16 amino acids. Germline CDR1 is SGHRS and CDR2 is YFSETQ. The trim removed 2 bases at V and 5 bases at J, leaving 5 bases unmatched. The DNA for the CDR3 is TGCGCCAGCAGCTTAACAGGACAGGGGGCGACCGGGGAGCTGTTTTTT. This gives the protein CASSLTGQGATGELFF.

The chain is built from TRBV5-6 and TRBJ1-1; TRBD1 is a possible D gene (5 bases). Germline lookup yields CDR1 SGHDT and CDR2 YYEEEE. V was cut by 0 bases and J by 4 bases, with 10 bases left in between. This CDR3 is built from 14 residues. The CDR3 DNA reads TGTGCCAGCAGCTTGGTAGGGGCGTCCACTGAAGCTTTCTTT. Translated, it gives CASSLVGASTEAFF. The variable domain in full, completed from reference TRBV5-6 and TRBJ1-1, reads DAGVTQSPTHLIKTRGQQVTLRCSPKSGHDTVSWYQQALGQGPQFIFQYYEEEERQRGNFPDRFSGHQFPNYSSELNVNALLLGDSALYLCASSLVGASTEAFFGQGTRLTVV.

This chain uses TRBV25-1 with TRBJ1-2, with 8 bases identical to TRBD1. J was trimmed by 4 bases and V by 6 bases; bases with no gene match: 4. CDR1 MGHDK and CDR2 SYGVNS come from the germline V gene. The CDR3 has 13 amino acids. CDR3 amino acids: CASRGQGGYGYTF. The CDR3 DNA is TGTGCCAGCAGAGGACAGGGTGGCTATGGCTACACCTTC.

The chain recombines TRBV19 with TRBJ1-1; 7 positions agree with TRBD1. Germline V gene lookup returns CDR1 LNHDA and CDR2 SQIVND (reference sequence). The CDR3 loop spans 15 amino acids. With V trimmed by 4 bases and J by 1 base, 6 bases remained unmatched. CDR3 sequence reads: CASSTSGTENTEAFF. The CDR3 region has the DNA TGTGCCAGTAGTACCTCCGGGACAGAGAACACTGAAGCTTTCTTT.